This T cell receptor beta chain derives from a study of T cell responses to AZD1222 COVID-19 vaccine. General study findings and limits: Baseline antibody screening turned up just a handful of seropositive AZD1222 recipients. None of the repertoires were sampled until the peak T cell response had passed. Rises in breadth and depth of Spike-specific TCRs came after two AZD1222 doses.

To note about this clone: No antigen is known for it.

Germline V CDR1 and CDR2: SGHNT, YYREEE (reference sequence). The CDR3 spans 15 residues. The J segment lost 7 bases and the V segment lost 7 bases, leaving 11 bases of the junction unmatched. Clones were read by immunoSEQ multiplex PCR, and TCRdb kept only the in-frame ones, dropping some. The sample records approximately 130,000 clones, 92% being singletons. The sample was peripheral blood, taken on day 0 of AZD1222 vaccination. This chain links TRBV5-4 with TRBJ2-1, with 10 bases matching TRBD1. This receptor was obtained from an adult in good health. CDR3 region: CASGTTGTGDNEQFF. The CDR3 DNA reads TGTGCCAGCGGCACCACCGGGACAGGGGATAATGAGCAGTTCTTC.